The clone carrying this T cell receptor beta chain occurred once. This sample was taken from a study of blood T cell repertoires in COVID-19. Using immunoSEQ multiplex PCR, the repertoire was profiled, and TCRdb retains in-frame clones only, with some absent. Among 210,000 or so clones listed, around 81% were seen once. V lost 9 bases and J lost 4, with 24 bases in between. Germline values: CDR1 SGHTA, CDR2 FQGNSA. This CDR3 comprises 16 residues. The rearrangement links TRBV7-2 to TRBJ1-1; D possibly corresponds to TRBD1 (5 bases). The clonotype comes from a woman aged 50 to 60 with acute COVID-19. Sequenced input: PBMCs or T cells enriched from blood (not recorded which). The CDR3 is CASKPGLLRAATEAFF. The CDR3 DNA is TGTGCCAGTAAACCCGGGTTGCTCAGGGCCGCCACTGAAGCTTTCTTT.